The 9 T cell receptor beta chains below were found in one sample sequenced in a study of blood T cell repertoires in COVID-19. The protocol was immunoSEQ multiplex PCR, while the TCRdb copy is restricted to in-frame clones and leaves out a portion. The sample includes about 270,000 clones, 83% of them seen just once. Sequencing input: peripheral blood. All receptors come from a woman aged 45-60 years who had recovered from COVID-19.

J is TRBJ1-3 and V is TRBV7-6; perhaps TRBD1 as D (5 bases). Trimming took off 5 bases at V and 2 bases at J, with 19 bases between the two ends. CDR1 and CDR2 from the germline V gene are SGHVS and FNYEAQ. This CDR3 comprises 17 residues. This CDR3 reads CASSPAPGGSAGNTIYF. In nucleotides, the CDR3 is TGTGCCAGCAGCCCCGCCCCCGGGGGTTCGGCTGGAAACACCATATATTTT.

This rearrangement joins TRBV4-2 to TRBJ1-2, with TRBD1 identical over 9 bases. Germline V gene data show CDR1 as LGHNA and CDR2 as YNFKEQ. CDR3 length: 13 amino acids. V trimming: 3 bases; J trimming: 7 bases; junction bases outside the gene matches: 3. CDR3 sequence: CASSHGTGFGYTF. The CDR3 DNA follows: TGTGCCAGCAGCCACGGGACAGGGTTTGGCTACACCTTC.

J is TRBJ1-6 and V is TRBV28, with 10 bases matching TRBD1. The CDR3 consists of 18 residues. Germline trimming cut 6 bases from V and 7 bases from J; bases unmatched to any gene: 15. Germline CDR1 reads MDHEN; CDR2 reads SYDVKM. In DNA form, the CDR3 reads TGTGCCAGCAGCCTAGGAGACAGGGGGCGAGTAGTGAATTCACCCCTCCACTTT. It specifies CASSLGDRGRVVNSPLHF.

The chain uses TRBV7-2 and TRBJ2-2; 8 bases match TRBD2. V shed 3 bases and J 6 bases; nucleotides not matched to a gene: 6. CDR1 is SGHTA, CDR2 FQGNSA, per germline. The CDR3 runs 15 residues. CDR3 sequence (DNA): TGTGCCAGCAGCTTGAACGGGAGGGCCGCCGGGGAGCTGTTTTTT. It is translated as CASSLNGRAAGELFF.

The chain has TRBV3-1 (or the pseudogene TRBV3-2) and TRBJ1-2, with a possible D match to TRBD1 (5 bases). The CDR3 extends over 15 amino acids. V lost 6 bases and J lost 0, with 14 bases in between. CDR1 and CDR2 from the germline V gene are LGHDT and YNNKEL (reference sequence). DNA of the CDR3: TGTGCCAGCAGTAAACGGGGGGGAGCTAACTATGGCTACACCTTC. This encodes CASSKRGGANYGYTF.

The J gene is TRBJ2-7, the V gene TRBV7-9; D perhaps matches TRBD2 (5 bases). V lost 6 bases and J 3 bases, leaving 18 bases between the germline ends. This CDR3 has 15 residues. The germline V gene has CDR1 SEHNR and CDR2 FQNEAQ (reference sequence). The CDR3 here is CASSLNPGRGYEQYF. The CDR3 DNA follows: TGTGCCAGCAGTTTGAATCCGGGGAGAGGCTACGAGCAGTACTTC.

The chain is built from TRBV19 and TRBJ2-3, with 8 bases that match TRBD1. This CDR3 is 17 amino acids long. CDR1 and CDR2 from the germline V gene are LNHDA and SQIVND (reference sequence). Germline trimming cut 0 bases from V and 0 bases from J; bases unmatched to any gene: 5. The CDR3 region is CASSIDWTGSSTDTQYF. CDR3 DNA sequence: TGTGCCAGTAGTATAGACTGGACAGGGTCTAGCACAGATACGCAGTATTTT.

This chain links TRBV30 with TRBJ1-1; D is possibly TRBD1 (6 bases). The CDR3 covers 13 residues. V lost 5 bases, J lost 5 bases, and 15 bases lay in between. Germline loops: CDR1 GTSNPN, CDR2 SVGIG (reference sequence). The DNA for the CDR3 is TGTGCCTGGGGGAGACAGGTGCGGACTGAAGCTTTCTTT. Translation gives CAWGRQVRTEAFF. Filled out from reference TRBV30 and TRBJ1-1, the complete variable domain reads SQTIHQWPATLVQPVGSPLSLECTVEGTSNPNLYWYRQAAGRGLQLLFYSVGIGQISSEVPQNLSASRPQDRQFILSSKKLLLSDSGFYLCAWGRQVRTEAFFGQGTRLTVV.

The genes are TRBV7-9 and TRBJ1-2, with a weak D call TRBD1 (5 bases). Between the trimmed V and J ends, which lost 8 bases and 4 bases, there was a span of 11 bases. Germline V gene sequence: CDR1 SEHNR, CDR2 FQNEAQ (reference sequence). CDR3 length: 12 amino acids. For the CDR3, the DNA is TGTGCCAGCGGTCCGACAGTCTATGGCTACACCTTC. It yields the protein CASGPTVYGYTF.